Listed below are T cell receptor beta chains from one sample, sequenced in a study of shared clonotypes between healthy human individuals. Clones were read by immunoSEQ multiplex PCR, and TCRdb kept only the in-frame ones, dropping some. The table shows 2 million to 2.5 million clones, with around 92% occurring only once. Source material: naive CD4+ T cells from PBMCs. These receptors originate from a man between 18 and 29 years old in good health. Some clones in this sample may be carry-over from other donors' samples. CDR3s include the opening cysteine and the closing phenylalanine or tryptophan.

>TRBJ2-3|TRBV5-1
CASSPTGQGTGSDTQYF
>TRBJ2-3|TRBV7-2
CASSLRGPTDTQYF
>TRBJ1-5|TRBV28
CASSPGYPGQGLFQPQHF
>TRBJ1-4|TRBV7-2
CASSLALNEKLFF
>TRBJ1-3|TRBV5-1
CASNQSPGQPGNTIYF
>TRBJ2-1|TRBV27
CASSPGTVSSYNEQFF
>TRBJ2-1|TRBV11-2
CASSTSGLLNSYNEQFF
>TRBJ2-5|TRBV15
CATSSQETQYF
>TRBJ1-4|TRBV7-2
CASSGQSNEKLFF
>TRBJ1-5|TRBV7-8
CASSSITGNQPQHF
>TRBJ1-4|TRBV4-2
CASSQDHGQGATNEKLFF
>TRBJ2-1|TRBV5-5
CASFPRETAHNEQFF
>TRBJ1-1|TRBV6-1
CASSEAGRVNTEAFF
>TRBJ2-7|TRBV18
CASSPAAGYEQYF
>TRBJ2-1|TRBV15
CATSRDPSSYNEQFF
>TRBJ1-2|TRBV29-1
CSVDDRYPYGYTF
>TRBJ1-1|TRBV7-3
CASSRGTESEAFF
>TRBJ1-1|TRBV6-1
CASKQGPHTEAFF
>TRBJ2-3|TRBV5-1
CASSPSGRGLGTQYF
>TRBJ1-6|TRBV25-1
CASSELGRPNPLHF
>TRBJ1-2|TRBV28
CASTGQGDYGYTF
>TRBJ2-1|TRBV19
CASSTAWTKYNEQFF
>TRBJ1-5|TRBV2
CASSAQTSNQPQHF
>TRBJ1-1|TRBV6-5
CASKVWDGEAFF
>TRBJ2-3|TRBV7-2
CASSSRGLTRQYF
>TRBJ2-7|TRBV6-6
CASGSPTSTYEQYF
>TRBJ2-3|TRBV2
CASRDREDTDTQYF
>TRBJ2-7|TRBV28
CASSLFGGTASSYEQYF
>TRBJ2-7|TRBV10-2
CASSWTSGEQYF
>TRBJ2-2|TRBV19
CASRGIHTGELFF
>TRBJ2-1|TRBV5-3
CARSLGTGGASYNEQFF
>TRBJ2-1|TRBV5-1
CASSLEGGRGYNEQFF
>TRBJ1-1|TRBV15
CATSRDSITEAFF
>TRBJ2-1|TRBV9
CASSVVGSSGNNEQFF
>TRBJ1-1|TRBV7-2
CASSSGHSNTEAFF
>TRBJ1-2|TRBV30
CAWSVQGFFYGYTF
>TRBJ1-1|TRBV4-1
CASRSPGVVNTEAFF
>TRBJ2-3|TRBV10-2
CASTGGYGPDTQYF
>TRBJ2-5|TRBV5-6
CASSLYQTAGETQYF
>TRBJ2-3|TRBV6-1
CASSVSAPQVPTDTQYF
>TRBJ2-7|TRBV15
CATSRSSTVNYEQYF
>TRBJ2-3|TRBV7-9
CASSLFLRGRSDTQYF
>TRBJ1-5|TRBV29-1
CSVGSSNQPQHF
>TRBJ2-7|TRBV28
CASSSRGERGTYEQYF
>TRBJ2-3|TRBV7-9
CASSPGLAGETDTQYF
>TRBJ2-3|TRBV6-5
CASNRAGGDTQYF
>TRBJ2-3|TRBV28
CASSLGGADTQYF
>TRBJ2-3|TRBV5-1
CASSITTNTQYF
>TRBJ2-7|TRBV18
CASSPPVRAAYEQYF
>TRBJ2-3|TRBV6-6
CASSYYHSSTDTQYF
>TRBJ1-2|TRBV5-4
CASSLQWGGDGYTF
>TRBJ1-4|TRBV6-1
CASSDFGQGTEKLFF
>TRBJ2-2|TRBV7-2
CASSLPGTQISTGELFF
>TRBJ2-7|TRBV6-5
CASRPRDPRSYEQYF
>TRBJ2-5|TRBV6-6
CASNRGLETQYF
>TRBJ2-5|TRBV2
CASRRGGVQETQYF
>TRBJ2-2|TRBV11-3
CASSLSAGELFF
>TRBJ2-7|TRBV6-5
CASRGRDRVGYEQYF